The source of this TCR beta chain is a study of control samples from healthy donors and cancer patients. Data came from immunoSEQ multiplex PCR; TCRdb stores just in-frame clones and leaves some out. In the table there are around 6,000 clones, 55% to 85% of which are singletons. V shed 4 bases and J shed 3 bases, with 16 bases lying between them. The CDR3 is 15 residues long. Germline V gene data show CDR1 as SGDLS and CDR2 as YYNGEE. The material sequenced was formalin-fixed, paraffin-embedded tissue. The V gene is TRBV9, the J gene TRBJ2-5, with TRBD2 as a possible D gene (5 bases). The sequence was obtained from a male donor with melanoma. Written as DNA, the CDR3 is TGTGCCAGCAGCTCCCGCACCTTCGGGAAAGAGACCCAGTACTTC. This codes for CASSSRTFGKETQYF.